The source of this TCR beta chain is a study of T-cell memory formation after mild COVID-19. TCRdb redid the calling of the 5' RACE reads with MiXCR, one entry per CDR3 protein. The table records roughly 80,000 distinct CDR3 sequences, around 25% of them present only once. Germline lookup yields CDR1 SGHRS and CDR2 YFSETQ. The CDR3 is 17 amino acids. Trimming took off 0 bases at V and 1 base at J, with 14 bases between the two ends. The rearrangement joins TRBV5-1 to TRBJ2-1; D not resolved. Sequencing was carried out using PBMCs or a T cell subset sorted from them (not recorded which). The receptor's source is a young man who had mild COVID-19 (a few samples of this study predate the infection). Cell type and time point are not known. In DNA, the CDR3 is TGCGCCAGCAGCTTGGTTGCCCTAAGGTTATCCTACAATGAGCAGTTCTTC. Amino acids: CASSLVALRLSYNEQFF.